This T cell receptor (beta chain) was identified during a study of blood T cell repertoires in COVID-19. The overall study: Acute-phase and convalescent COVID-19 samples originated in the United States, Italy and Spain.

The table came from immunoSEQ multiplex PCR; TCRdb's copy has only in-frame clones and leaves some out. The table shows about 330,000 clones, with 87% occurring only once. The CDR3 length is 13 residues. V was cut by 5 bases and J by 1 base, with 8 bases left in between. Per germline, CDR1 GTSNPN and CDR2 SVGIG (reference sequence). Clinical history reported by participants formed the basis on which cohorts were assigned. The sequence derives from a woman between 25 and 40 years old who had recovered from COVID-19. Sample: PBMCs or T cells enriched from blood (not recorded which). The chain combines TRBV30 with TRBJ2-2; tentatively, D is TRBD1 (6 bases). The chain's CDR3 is CAWGGLNTGELFF. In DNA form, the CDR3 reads TGTGCCTGGGGGGGCCTGAACACCGGGGAGCTGTTTTTT.